The text below deals with one T cell receptor (beta chain). These data originate in a study of technical replicates of blood from a handful of donors. Clones were read by immunoSEQ multiplex PCR, and TCRdb kept only the in-frame ones, dropping some. The table records almost 55,000 clones, around 94% of them present only once. CDR1 SGHDT and CDR2 YYEEEE come from the germline V gene. Trimming pared 4 bases from V and 4 bases from J, leaving 9 bases between. The CDR3 extends over 13 amino acids. The receptor was isolated from a human donor in good health. The rearrangement uses TRBV5-6 and TRBJ1-5; no reliable D call. The source material was T cells isolated from PBMCs. The CDR3 protein is CASSSGSNQPQHF. In nucleotides, the CDR3 is TGTGCCAGCAGCAGCGGAAGTAATCAGCCCCAGCATTTT.